The sample holds a few counts of the clone carrying this TCR beta chain. The antigen is not known. These data belong to a study of response to subunit inactivated influenza vaccine. Study-wide findings and caveats: The authors suggested that every seasonal influenza vaccination recruits few new T cells.

TCRdb called the RT-PCR reads again in MiXCR, with one record for every CDR3 protein. The data show about 800,000 distinct CDR3 sequences, 21% seen once. CDR1 is DFQATT, CDR2 SNEGSKA, per germline (reference sequence). The V and J ends lost 3 bases and 3 bases respectively, with 9 bases between them. The CDR3 consists of 12 residues. Sequences were derived from PBMCs from blood, sampled 5 days after vaccination. The V and J genes are TRBV20-1 and TRBJ2-7; D ambiguous. This sequence originates from a man between 45 and 60 years old who received an inactivated influenza vaccine. This CDR3 reads CSASSLVYEQYF. CDR3 nucleotides: TGCAGTGCTAGTAGCCTAGTCTACGAGCAGTACTTC.